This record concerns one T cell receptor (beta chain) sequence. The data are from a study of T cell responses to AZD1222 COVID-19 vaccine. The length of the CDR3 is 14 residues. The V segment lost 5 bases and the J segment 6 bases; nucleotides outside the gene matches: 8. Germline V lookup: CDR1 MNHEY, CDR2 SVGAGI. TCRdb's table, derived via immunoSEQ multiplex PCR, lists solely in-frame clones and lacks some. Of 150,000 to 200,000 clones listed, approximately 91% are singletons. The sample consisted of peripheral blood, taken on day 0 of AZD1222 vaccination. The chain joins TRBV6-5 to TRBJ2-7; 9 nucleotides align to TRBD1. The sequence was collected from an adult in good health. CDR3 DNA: TGTGCCAGCAGTCCTCCGGACAGGGGCTCCGAGCAGTACTTC. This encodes CASSPPDRGSEQYF.